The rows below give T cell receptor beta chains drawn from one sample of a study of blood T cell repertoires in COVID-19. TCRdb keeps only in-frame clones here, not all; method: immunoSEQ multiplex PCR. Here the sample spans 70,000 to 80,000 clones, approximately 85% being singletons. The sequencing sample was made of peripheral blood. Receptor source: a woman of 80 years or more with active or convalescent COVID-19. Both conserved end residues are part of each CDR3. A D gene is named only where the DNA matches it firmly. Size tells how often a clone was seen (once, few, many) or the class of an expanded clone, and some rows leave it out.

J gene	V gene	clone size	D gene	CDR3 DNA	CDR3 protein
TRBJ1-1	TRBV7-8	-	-	TGTGCCACAAAACGGGACACAAACACTGAAGCTTTCTTT	CATKRDTNTEAFF
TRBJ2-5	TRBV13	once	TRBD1	TGTGCCAGCAGCCCGACAGGGGGTGCAGAGACCCAGTACTTC	CASSPTGGAETQYF
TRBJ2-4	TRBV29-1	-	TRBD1	TGCAGCGTTGAACAGGGGGCCAGGGGCGGCATTCAGTACTTC	CSVEQGARGGIQYF
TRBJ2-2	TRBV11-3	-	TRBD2	TGTGCCAGCAGCAGGAGACTAGCGGGGCACACCGGGGAGCTGTTTTTT	CASSRRLAGHTGELFF
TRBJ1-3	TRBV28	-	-	TGTGCCAGCAGTTTTGGGGGCCTGAGTGGAAACACCATATATTTT	CASSFGGLSGNTIYF
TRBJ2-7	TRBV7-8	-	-	TGTGCCAGCAGCTTTTCAGGGGCGACCTACGAGCAGTACTTC	CASSFSGATYEQYF
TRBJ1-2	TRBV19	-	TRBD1	TGTGCCAGTAGTAGGGACAGGGAACTGGGCTACACCTTC	CASSRDRELGYTF
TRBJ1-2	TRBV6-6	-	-	TGTGCCAGCAGTTACGGTGCGAGCCCCTATGGCTACACCTTC	CASSYGASPYGYTF
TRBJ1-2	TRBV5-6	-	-	TGTGCCAGCAGCTCGCGGTGGAGCTATGGCTACACCTTC	CASSSRWSYGYTF
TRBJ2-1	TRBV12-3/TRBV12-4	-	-	TGTGCCAGCATCCCGGGTACCTACAATGAGCAGTTCTTC	CASIPGTYNEQFF
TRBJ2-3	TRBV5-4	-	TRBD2	TGTGCCAGCAGCCATAGCGGGGCCACAGATACGCAGTATTTT	CASSHSGATDTQYF
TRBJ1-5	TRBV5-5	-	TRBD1	TGTGCCAGCAGCTCCTCAGGGGGAGGCAATCAGCCCCAGCATTTT	CASSSSGGGNQPQHF
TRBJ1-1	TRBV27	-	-	TGTGCCAGCAGTTTATGGGCGTACACTGAAGCTTTCTTT	CASSLWAYTEAFF
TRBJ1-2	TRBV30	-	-	TGTGCCTGGCGGGAACCCGGGGTCTATGGCTACACCTTC	CAWREPGVYGYTF
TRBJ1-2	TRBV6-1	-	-	TGTGCCAGCAGTCTGGACAGCCCTGGCTACACCTTC	CASSLDSPGYTF
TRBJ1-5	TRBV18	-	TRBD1	TGTGCCAGCTCACCACCTACAGGGGCGCGCAATCAGCCCCAGCATTTT	CASSPPTGARNQPQHF
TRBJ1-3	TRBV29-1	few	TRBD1	TGCAGCGTTCTCCCAGGGACAGGGCCGGGACCGCTCTCTGGAAACACCATATATTTT	CSVLPGTGPGPLSGNTIYF
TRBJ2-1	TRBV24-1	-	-	TGTGCCACCAGTGATGTGGACGGGGTCGATTGGGATGAGCAGTTCTTC	CATSDVDGVDWDEQFF
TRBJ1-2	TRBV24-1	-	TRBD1	TGTGCCACCAGAGGGGACAGGGGGGATGGCTACACCTTC	CATRGDRGDGYTF
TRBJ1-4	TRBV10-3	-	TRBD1	TGTGCCACTCAGGGGGGTCAGGAAAATGAAAAACTGTTTTTT	CATQGGQENEKLFF
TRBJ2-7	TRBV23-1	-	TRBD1	TGCGCCAGCAGTCAATCGTGGGACAGGGGGCACGAGCAGTACTTC	CASSQSWDRGHEQYF
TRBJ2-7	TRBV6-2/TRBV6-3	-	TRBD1	TGTGCCAGCAGTTACTATAACAGGGGGCGAGAGCAGTACTTC	CASSYYNRGREQYF
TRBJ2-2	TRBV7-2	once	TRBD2	TGTGCCAGCAGCTTACAAGGCGGGGGATACACCGGGGAGCTGTTTTTT	CASSLQGGGYTGELFF
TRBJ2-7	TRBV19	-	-	TGTGCCAGTTCCTGGACTCCGGGATCCTACGAGCAGTACTTC	CASSWTPGSYEQYF
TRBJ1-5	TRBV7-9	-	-	TGTGCCAGCAGCGCGGCCGGGACACCATATCAGCCCCAGCATTTT	CASSAAGTPYQPQHF
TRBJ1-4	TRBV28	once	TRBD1	TGTGCCAGCAGTTTAGGGGCTCGACAGGGGGGGAATGAAAAACTGTTTTTT	CASSLGARQGGNEKLFF
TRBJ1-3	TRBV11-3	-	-	TGTGCCACCGCCCGGTGGTCAGGAAACACCATATATTTT	CATARWSGNTIYF
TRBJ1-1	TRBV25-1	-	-	TGTGCCAGCAGTGAAACGGCGGGGGCGGGTTTCTACACTGAAGCTTTCTTT	CASSETAGAGFYTEAFF
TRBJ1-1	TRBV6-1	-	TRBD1	TGTGCCAGCAGTGACAGGGGGCCGAACACTGAAGCTTTCTTT	CASSDRGPNTEAFF
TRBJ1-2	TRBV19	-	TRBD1	TGTGCCAGTACCATGGACAGGGGCTTCTCGGATGGCTACACCTTC	CASTMDRGFSDGYTF
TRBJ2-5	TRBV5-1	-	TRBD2	TGCGCCAGCAGCCCCTCCGCGGGGGGCTCCGGGATGGAGACCCAGTACTTC	CASSPSAGGSGMETQYF
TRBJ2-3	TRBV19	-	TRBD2	TGTGCCAGTAGTATGCAGCGGGGGGGCGGCACAGATACGCAGTATTTT	CASSMQRGGGTDTQYF